The next 27 T cell receptor beta chains were all read from a single sample in a study of T cell responses to AZD1222 COVID-19 vaccine. Clones were sequenced by immunoSEQ multiplex PCR, and TCRdb holds only the in-frame ones, with some missing. This sample has some 90,000 clones; 65% to 90% occur once, and the top ten carry around 8%. This sample comprised peripheral blood, obtained on day 0 of AZD1222 vaccination. The receptors were sampled from an adult in good health.

This chain links TRBV28 with TRBJ2-1, with no clear D. This CDR3 comprises 11 residues. Trimming pared 3 bases from V and 6 bases from J, leaving 3 bases between. Looked up from germline, CDR1 is MDHEN and CDR2 is SYDVKM. The CDR3 coding sequence is TGTGCCAGCAGTTTTTTCAATGAGCAGTTCTTC. As protein: CASSFFNEQFF.

The CDR3 spells CASSLDPGRFYGYTF. The CDR3 DNA follows: TGTGCCAGCAGCTTAGACCCGGGACGCTTTTATGGCTACACCTTC. The chain is built from TRBV11-3 and TRBJ1-2; the D gene is possibly TRBD1 (5 bases). Trimming left V 0 bases short and J 5 bases short, with 13 bases between. Germline CDR1 reads SGHNT; CDR2 reads YENEEA. This CDR3 has 15 residues. The complete variable domain, with remaining parts taken from reference TRBV11-3 and TRBJ1-2, reads EAGVVQSPRYKIIEKKQPVAFWCNPISGHNTLYWYLQNLGQGPELLIRYENEEAVDDSQLPKDRFSAERLKGVDSTLKIQPAELGDSAVYLCASSLDPGRFYGYTFGSGTRLTVV.

This chain links TRBV7-9 with TRBJ1-5, with 10 nucleotides matching TRBD1. The germline gives CDR1 SEHNR, CDR2 FQNEAQ (reference sequence). This CDR3 has 15 residues. Trimming cost V 5 bases and J 5 bases; bases outside gene matches: 6. CDR3 bases: TGTGCCAGCAGCCACGGGACAGGGGTCGATCAGCCCCAGCATTTT. Amino acids: CASSHGTGVDQPQHF.

The rearrangement links TRBV28 to TRBJ2-2; no clear D gene. Trimming removed 5 bases at V and 8 bases at J, with 12 bases between. CDR1 is MDHEN and CDR2 is SYDVKM in the germline V gene. The CDR3 loop spans 13 amino acids. In DNA, the CDR3 is TGTGCCAGCAGTACCCAGCGTCGGGGGGAGCTGTTTTTT. It translates to CASSTQRRGELFF.

V and J are TRBV5-1 and TRBJ1-5; no definite D call. Germline CDR1 SGHRS, CDR2 YFSETQ. V lost 0 bases and J 3 bases, leaving 10 bases between the germline ends. The CDR3 runs to 15 residues. CDR3 loop: CASSLDSSDNQPQHF. The CDR3 nucleotides read TGCGCCAGCAGCTTGGACAGCAGTGACAATCAGCCCCAGCATTTT.

The chain recombines TRBV5-8 with TRBJ1-2; TRBD1 is a possible D gene (6 bases). This CDR3 has 15 amino acids. Germline V gives CDR1 SGHTS, CDR2 YDEGEE. The V end lost 5 bases, the J end lost 2 bases, and 16 bases lay between the germline ends. The CDR3 DNA is TGTGCCAGCAGACCAAGGAGCGGGGGCAACTATGGCTACACCTTC. Protein sequence: CASRPRSGGNYGYTF.

This chain joins TRBV6-5 and TRBJ2-7; D uncertain. V dropped 6 bases and J dropped 3 bases, with 9 bases sitting between them. Germline CDR1 reads MNHEY; CDR2 reads SVGAGI. The CDR3 extends over 12 amino acids. The CDR3 nucleotides are TGTGCCAGCAGCCCATTTCACTACGAGCAGTACTTC. Translating it yields CASSPFHYEQYF.

The gene calls are TRBV14 and TRBJ2-1; a possible D gene is TRBD1 (5 bases). This CDR3 spans 14 amino acids. The V gene's germline CDR1 is SGHDN and CDR2 FVKESK. V was cut by 2 bases and J by 10 bases, with 15 bases left in between. This chain's CDR3 is CASSQRQGLVEQFF. CDR3 coding DNA: TGTGCCAGCAGCCAAAGGCAGGGCCTGGTGGAGCAGTTCTTC.

The V call is TRBV29-1, the J call TRBJ2-7, with D uncertain. This CDR3 spans 15 amino acids. V gave up 3 bases and J gave up 3 bases, with 18 bases separating them. CDR1 and CDR2 (germline): SQVTM, ANQGSEA. The CDR3 DNA follows: TGCAGCGTTGACGATTTGGCAGGCCGAGGCTACGAGCAGTACTTC. Encoded protein: CSVDDLAGRGYEQYF.

The chain joins TRBV27 to TRBJ2-7, with TRBD2 as a possible D gene (5 bases). CDR1 and CDR2 from the germline V gene are MNHEY and SMNVEV (reference sequence). Trimming took off 2 bases at V and 4 bases at J, with 24 bases between the two ends. There are 18 residues in the CDR3. The CDR3 DNA is TGTGCCAGCAGTTTAGCGGGTACCCTAGGGCGAAGTGCGTACGAGCAGTACTTC. It specifies CASSLAGTLGRSAYEQYF.

The rearrangement joins TRBV28 to TRBJ2-7; TRBD1 or TRBD2 may be the D gene (6 bases each). This CDR3 region has 16 residues. CDR1 and CDR2 from the germline V gene are MDHEN and SYDVKM. The V and J ends lost 3 bases and 2 bases respectively, with 17 bases between them. The CDR3 DNA reads as TGTGCCAGCAGTTTCGGTAAGGCGGGGACAACCTACGAGCAGTACTTC. As protein: CASSFGKAGTTYEQYF.

This chain joins TRBV28 and TRBJ1-5, with TRBD1 as a possible D gene (6 bases). V lost 7 bases and J 4 bases, leaving 14 bases between the germline ends. Germline V CDR1 and CDR2: MDHEN, SYDVKM. The CDR3 loop spans 14 amino acids. The CDR3 reads CASKGESENQPQHF. CDR3 bases: TGTGCCAGCAAGGGGGAATCGGAAAATCAGCCCCAGCATTTT.

V usage is TRBV19 and J usage is TRBJ2-7; D uncertain. Germline V gene data show CDR1 as LNHDA and CDR2 as SQIVND (reference sequence). V lost 7 bases and J lost 3, with 13 bases in between. The CDR3 extends over 13 amino acids. CDR3 sequence reads: CASKDDRSYEQYF. The DNA for the CDR3 is TGTGCCAGTAAGGATGACCGGAGCTACGAGCAGTACTTC.

CDR3 sequence reads: CASRQGRIETQYF. The DNA of the CDR3 is TGTGCCAGCAGGCAGGGGAGGATCGAGACCCAGTACTTC. The rearrangement links TRBV2 to TRBJ2-5; perhaps D is TRBD1 or TRBD2 (6 bases each). In germline, CDR1 is SNHLY, CDR2 FYNNEI. The CDR3 runs 13 residues. Deletions cut 6 bases from V and 5 bases from J, with 13 bases between.

The gene calls are TRBV9 and TRBJ1-2, with unresolved D. Germline loops: CDR1 SGDLS, CDR2 YYNGEE. Between the trimmed V and J ends, which lost 3 bases and 7 bases, there was a span of 10 bases. The CDR3 covers 12 residues. The CDR3 sequence: CASSGYGTGYTF. The CDR3 DNA sequence: TGTGCCAGCAGCGGTTACGGAACTGGCTACACCTTC.

V gene TRBV28 combines with J gene TRBJ2-1, with TRBD1 matching 7 bases. The ends lost 5 bases at V and 6 bases at J; junction bases unmatched: 10. From germline, CDR1 is MDHEN and CDR2 SYDVKM. The CDR3 contains 15 residues. CDR3 residues: CASSIQGVGFNEQFF. As DNA, the CDR3 is TGTGCCAGCAGTATTCAGGGGGTGGGGTTCAATGAGCAGTTCTTC. The full variable domain, with the rest looked up from reference TRBV28 and TRBJ2-1, is DVKVTQSSRYLVKRTGEKVFLECVQDMDHENMFWYRQDPGLGLRLIYFSYDVKMKEKGDIPEGYSVSREKKERFSLILESASTNQTSMYLCASSIQGVGFNEQFFGPGTRLTVL.

This clone has a single count. Other DNA sequences in the sample encode the same CDR3. The chain joins TRBV18 to TRBJ2-5, with D unclear. CDR1 and CDR2 (germline): KGHSH, LQKENI. The CDR3 totals 11 residues. The V gene lost 6 bases and the J gene lost 1 base, with 3 bases spanning the gap. The CDR3, as DNA: TGTGCCAGCTCGGGCCAAGAGACCCAGTACTTC. Protein product: CASSGQETQYF.

J is TRBJ1-4 and V is TRBV27, with 7 bases lining up with TRBD1. This CDR3 comprises 13 residues. V was pared by 5 bases and J by 10 bases, with 7 bases of the junction left unmatched. CDR1 is MNHEY and CDR2 is SMNVEV in the germline V gene (reference sequence). CDR3: CASSNDRVGKLFF. The CDR3 bases are TGTGCCAGCAGTAATGACAGGGTTGGAAAACTGTTTTTT.

V is TRBV7-9 and J is TRBJ2-7; D might be TRBD1 (7 bases). There are 15 residues in the CDR3. The V end was cut by 2 bases, the J end by 5 bases, with 16 bases between. CDR1 and CDR2 (germline): SEHNR, FQNEAQ (reference sequence). CDR3 region: CASSLPRGRGDEQYF. CDR3 sequence (DNA): TGTGCCAGCAGCTTACCGCGGGGCAGGGGGGACGAGCAGTACTTC.

This rearrangement joins TRBV28 to TRBJ1-4; D remains unclear. CDR1 is MDHEN, CDR2 SYDVKM, per germline. V was pared by 2 bases and J by 8 bases, with 15 bases between. The CDR3 runs to 15 residues. Here the CDR3 reads CASSLVTVQREKLFF. In DNA form, the CDR3 reads TGTGCCAGCAGTTTAGTAACCGTACAACGGGAAAAACTGTTTTTT.

This rearrangement joins TRBV30 to TRBJ2-6; 8 nucleotides match TRBD2. Germline V CDR1 and CDR2: GTSNPN, SVGIG (reference sequence). The CDR3 is 17 amino acids. After removal of 5 bases from V and 0 bases from J, the junction contained 9 bases not matched to a gene. In nucleotides, the CDR3 is TGTGCCTGGGATGGCGGGGGGTCCTACTCTGGGGCCAACGTCCTGACTTTC. Its translation: CAWDGGGSYSGANVLTF.

The chain joins TRBV15 to TRBJ1-2; D remains ambiguous. V lost 0 bases and J lost 5, with 7 bases in between. This CDR3 has 13 amino acids. Germline assignment: CDR1 LNHNV and CDR2 YYDKDF (reference sequence). The CDR3 is CATSRDSVYGYTF. The CDR3 region has the DNA TGTGCCACCAGCAGAGATTCAGTATATGGCTACACCTTC. The whole variable domain, filled in from reference TRBV15 and TRBJ1-2, reads DAMVIQNPRYQVTQFGKPVTLSCSQTLNHNVMYWYQQKSSQAPKLLFHYYDKDFNNEADTPDNFQSRRPNTSFCFLDIRSPGLGDTAMYLCATSRDSVYGYTFGSGTRLTVV.

The J gene is TRBJ2-7, the V gene TRBV3-1 (or the pseudogene TRBV3-2); 12 bases map to TRBD2. J gave up 1 base and V 5 bases, and 9 bases lay outside the gene matches. The CDR3 sequence is 17 residues long. Germline V gene lookup returns CDR1 LGHDT and CDR2 YNNKEL (reference sequence). The CDR3 region has the DNA TGTGCCAGCAGCTCTCCGGCTAGCGGGAGGGGATCCTACGAGCAGTACTTC. Its translation: CASSSPASGRGSYEQYF.

The chain couples TRBV10-1 to TRBJ2-1, with 8 positions matching TRBD1. V lost 0 bases to trimming and J lost 7 bases; unmatched junction nucleotides: 5. Germline V lookup: CDR1 WNHNN, CDR2 SYGVQD (reference sequence). The length of the CDR3 is 15 residues. DNA for the CDR3: TGCGCCAGCAGTGAGTCCCAGGGGGCCGCGAATGAGCAGTTCTTC. It codes for CASSESQGAANEQFF.

CDR3 sequence reads: CASRGWAPSNSPLHF. The CDR3 bases are TGTGCCAGCAGGGGGTGGGCACCCTCTAATTCACCCCTCCACTTT. The chain employs TRBV6-5 and TRBJ1-6; no reliable D call. The CDR3 spans 15 residues. The germline V gene encodes CDR1 MNHEY and CDR2 SVGAGI. Trimming shortened V by 6 bases and J by 6 bases, and 15 bases separated the two germline ends.

The chain employs TRBV28 and TRBJ2-7, with D perhaps matching TRBD1 (6 bases). The length of the CDR3 is 14 residues. The V gene's germline CDR1 is MDHEN and CDR2 SYDVKM. Trimming removed 5 bases from V and 7 bases from J, with 18 bases in between. The CDR3 region has the DNA TGTGCCAGCAGTCCCTGGACAGTTCGCGTAGAGCAGTACTTC. This gives the protein CASSPWTVRVEQYF.

The chain joins TRBV7-3 to TRBJ2-1; D might be TRBD1 (5 bases). In germline, CDR1 is SGHTA, CDR2 FQGTGA. This CDR3 has 15 amino acids. V lost 2 bases to trimming and J lost 10 bases, with 18 bases between them. The CDR3 spells CASSLDGGATLEQFF. CDR3 DNA sequence: TGTGCCAGCAGCTTAGATGGTGGGGCCACCCTAGAGCAGTTCTTC.